This is a list of T cell receptor beta chains from one sample in a study of cytomegalovirus exposure and HLA in healthy donors. Profiled with immunoSEQ multiplex PCR; TCRdb holds only in-frame clones, not every one. The sample contains some 140,000 clones, 89% of which appear only once. Sequencing was performed on PBMCs. The receptors come from a woman aged 18-29 years in good health and CMV-seropositive. Each CDR3 is given with its conserved first and last residue. D genes are given only for firm matches. Where a row states a size, it is once, few, many or the class of an expanded clone; other rows omit it.

CDR3 protein	CDR3 DNA	D gene	V gene	clone size	J gene
CASSYSGAPGNTIYF	TGTGCCAGCAGTTACTCGGGGGCGCCTGGAAACACCATATATTTT	-	TRBV6-5	-	TRBJ1-3
CASSPGQGNTEAFF	TGCGCCAGCAGTCCAGGACAGGGCAACACTGAAGCTTTCTTT	TRBD1	TRBV5-1	-	TRBJ1-1
CASSLAGVRRPGYGYTF	TGTGCCAGCAGCTTGGCCGGTGTTCGTAGACCCGGGTATGGCTACACCTTC	-	TRBV5-4	-	TRBJ1-2
CAINDGLNTEAFF	TGTGCCATCAACGATGGGCTGAACACTGAAGCTTTCTTT	-	TRBV10-3	-	TRBJ1-1
CASSLAVRGSSYEQYF	TGTGCCAGCAGCTTAGCCGTACGGGGATCCTCCTACGAGCAGTACTTC	-	TRBV7-8	once	TRBJ2-7
CASSLDRTVQETQYF	TGTGCCAGCAGCTTAGACAGGACAGTTCAAGAGACCCAGTACTTC	-	TRBV7-2	once	TRBJ2-5
CASSLDSGHANYGYTF	TGTGCCAGCAGCTTAGACTCGGGACACGCTAACTATGGCTACACCTTC	-	TRBV11-2	-	TRBJ1-2
CASSVARGGNPDTQYF	TGTGCCAGCAGCGTAGCTCGCGGGGGGAACCCAGATACGCAGTATTTT	TRBD2	TRBV9	-	TRBJ2-3
CASSSGTDTQYF	TGTGCCAGCAGCTCGGGCACAGATACGCAGTATTTT	-	TRBV28	-	TRBJ2-3
CASTATGTENYEQYF	TGTGCCAGCACCGCAACCGGGACAGAGAACTACGAGCAGTACTTC	TRBD1	TRBV28	-	TRBJ2-7
CASSETGQLNQPQHF	TGTGCCAGCAGCGAAACCGGACAGCTCAATCAGCCCCAGCATTTT	-	TRBV9	-	TRBJ1-5
CASSYSTVSGNTIYF	TGTGCCAGCAGTTACTCAACAGTTTCTGGAAACACCATATATTTT	-	TRBV6-5	-	TRBJ1-3
CSAGVGEQYF	TGCAGCGCCGGGGTTGGGGAGCAGTACTTC	-	TRBV29-1	-	TRBJ2-7
CASSPGAGGTGSPLHF	TGTGCCAGCAGCCCTGGGGCAGGGGGGACGGGTTCACCCCTCCACTTT	TRBD1	TRBV13	-	TRBJ1-6
CASRTSGGIGTQYF	TGTGCCAGTAGGACTAGCGGGGGTATCGGGACCCAGTACTTC	TRBD2	TRBV27	-	TRBJ2-5
CASPKPRNQPQHF	TGTGCCAGCCCTAAACCGCGAAATCAGCCCCAGCATTTT	-	TRBV21-1	-	TRBJ1-5
CASSGYSEGYTF	TGTGCCAGCAGCGGTTATTCTGAGGGCTACACCTTC	-	TRBV5-8	-	TRBJ1-2
CASSDLGQAGTDTQYF	TGTGCCAGCAGTGACCTGGGACAGGCGGGCACAGATACGCAGTATTTT	TRBD1	TRBV2	-	TRBJ2-3
CASTTGNTDTQYF	TGCGCCAGCACCACGGGTAACACAGATACGCAGTATTTT	-	TRBV5-1	-	TRBJ2-3
CASSSGTAAAGTDTQYF	TGTGCCAGCAGCTCAGGGACTGCAGCCGCGGGCACAGATACGCAGTATTTT	-	TRBV5-4	-	TRBJ2-3
CASSRRDRGRGYTF	TGTGCCAGCAGTCGCCGGGACAGGGGAAGAGGCTACACCTTC	TRBD1	TRBV28	once	TRBJ1-2
CASSFHTGGGGYTF	TGTGCCAGCAGCTTCCATACAGGGGGCGGTGGCTACACCTTC	TRBD1	TRBV27	few	TRBJ1-2
CASSQTGGPGQETQYF	TGTGCCAGCAGTCAAACGGGGGGCCCCGGCCAAGAGACCCAGTACTTC	-	TRBV28	-	TRBJ2-5
CASSLGNHLPSYGYTF	TGTGCCAGCAGCTTGGGGAACCACCTCCCTAGCTATGGCTACACCTTC	-	TRBV5-4	-	TRBJ1-2
CSVAGTSGGTDTQYF	TGCAGCGTTGCTGGTACTAGCGGGGGCACAGATACGCAGTATTTT	TRBD2	TRBV29-1	-	TRBJ2-3
CASSLRTDNEQFF	TGTGCCAGCTCACTTCGGACAGACAATGAGCAGTTCTTC	-	TRBV18	-	TRBJ2-1
CASSYWPGGTAYGYTF	TGTGCCAGCAGTTACTGGCCTGGGGGCACCGCCTATGGCTACACCTTC	-	TRBV6-5	few	TRBJ1-2
CASRRDGTDTQYF	TGTGCCAGCCGGAGGGATGGGACAGATACGCAGTATTTT	-	TRBV28	-	TRBJ2-3
CASSHSPGGGNYGYTF	TGCGCCAGCAGTCATTCCCCGGGAGGGGGAAACTATGGCTACACCTTC	-	TRBV23-1	-	TRBJ1-2
CASSPPRAYEQYF	TGTGCCAGCTCACCACCGCGGGCCTACGAGCAGTACTTC	-	TRBV18	-	TRBJ2-7
CASSLSALGGYNEQFF	TGTGCCAGCAGTTTATCGGCCTTAGGGGGCTACAATGAGCAGTTCTTC	-	TRBV27	-	TRBJ2-1
CASSRSAGTVYNEQFF	TGTGCCAGCAGCCGTAGTGCCGGGACAGTATACAATGAGCAGTTCTTC	TRBD1	TRBV7-9	-	TRBJ2-1
CASSSTGYNEQFF	TGTGCCAGCAGCTCGACAGGGTACAATGAGCAGTTCTTC	TRBD1	TRBV11-3	-	TRBJ2-1
CASSAPTSGGSSGELFF	TGTGCCAGCAGCGCCCCGACTAGCGGGGGGTCGAGCGGGGAGCTGTTTTTT	TRBD2	TRBV9	-	TRBJ2-2
CASSYSGRQSTDTQYF	TGTGCCAGCAGTTACTCAGGGAGGCAAAGCACAGATACGCAGTATTTT	-	TRBV27	-	TRBJ2-3
CASSPIAGGRNEQFF	TGTGCCAGTAGTCCCATAGCGGGGGGCCGCAATGAGCAGTTCTTC	TRBD2	TRBV19	-	TRBJ2-1
CASSSDRSSGNTIYF	TGTGCCAGCAGTTCGGACAGGAGCTCTGGAAACACCATATATTTT	TRBD1	TRBV6-1	-	TRBJ1-3
CASSYICDTKNIQYF	TGTGCCAGCAGTTACATCTGCGATACCAAAAACATTCAGTACTTC	-	TRBV6-7	-	TRBJ2-4
CASSPRGTAQYEQYF	TGTGCCAGCAGCCCCCGGGGGACAGCTCAATACGAGCAGTACTTC	-	TRBV11-3	once	TRBJ2-7
CASSFDGTGASGELFF	TGTGCCAGCAGTTTTGATGGGACAGGGGCGTCCGGGGAGCTGTTTTTT	TRBD1	TRBV27	-	TRBJ2-2
CASSSQGWTYGYTF	TGTGCCAGCAGTTCTCAGGGATGGACCTATGGCTACACCTTC	-	TRBV28	-	TRBJ1-2
CASSPGATVRVTQYF	TGTGCCAGCAGCCCCGGAGCCACGGTACGGGTTACGCAGTATTTT	-	TRBV5-4	-	TRBJ2-3